This paragraph covers one T cell receptor beta chain sequence. What it binds is unknown. New diagnoses, under 2 months' duration, and ages 18 to 65 characterized the hyperthyroidism patients. No donor had other autoimmune disease, uncontrolled infection, pregnancy or lactation. This sample was taken from a study of Graves' ophthalmopathy and Graves' hyperthyroidism. For the study at large: Stable hyperthyroidism referred to disease that showed no ophthalmopathy within 18 months of follow-up. Study results and caveats: Most thyroid-expanded clonotypes exceeding 0.001 frequency were also found in blood.

RNA served as the template for amplifying TCR beta CDR3 regions. Scientists carried out first-round RT-PCR using HTBI primers and then a second-round multiplex PCR. TCRdb independently ran MiXCR on the multiplex PCR reads; one entry per CDR3 protein. Of more than 1,000,000 distinct CDR3 sequences detected, about two fifths appear once; the ten largest clones hold 11%. The CDR3 totals 17 residues. Deletions cut 0 bases from V and 0 bases from J, with 9 bases between. CDR1 and CDR2 from the germline V gene are MNHNY and SVGAGI (reference sequence). Sequenced input: peripheral blood or thyroid tissue (not recorded which). This TCR derives from an adult man with Graves' hyperthyroidism. The rearrangement joins TRBV6-6 to TRBJ1-6, with TRBD1 as a possible D gene (5 bases). CDR3 amino acids: CASSYSGVGSYNSPLHF. The CDR3 nucleotides read TGTGCCAGCAGTTACTCAGGGGTGGGCTCCTATAATTCACCCCTCCACTTT.